One and the same sample provided the 19 T cell receptor beta chains below, sequenced in a study of patients and donors after allogeneic stem cell transplantation (dated by TCRdb to 2019 to 2021). Libraries were made using RT-PCR. This sample was sequenced with a NextSeq 550. The public reads were run again by TCRdb, first through fastp at Q25 and then through MiXCR, and only productive beta chains were kept. Rows with one shared CDR3 protein collapse into an entry with the most common genes and DNA. Present in this sample are some 200,000 distinct CDR3 sequences, roughly 40% of which were seen just once. The ten largest clonotypes hold about 35% of the sample. The sequenced sample consisted of blood, either unsorted or a sorted T cell fraction (not recorded which). The receptors here all came from a human donor who was either an allogeneic HSCT recipient or a stem cell or donor lymphocyte infusion donor (not recorded which). It is not recorded whose cells these are; they may come from a transplant donor.

J is TRBJ1-1 and V is TRBV5-1; D is unresolved. Looked up from germline, CDR1 is SGHRS and CDR2 is YFSETQ. Trimming cost V 0 bases and J 5 bases, with 14 bases left between them. There are 15 residues in the CDR3. As DNA, the CDR3 is TGCGCCAGCAGCTTGGAAGCTCCCCCCGGGACTGAAGCTTTCTTT. This translates into CASSLEAPPGTEAFF.

This chain joins TRBV27 and TRBJ1-1; D not certain. Germline V gives CDR1 MNHEY, CDR2 SMNVEV (reference sequence). This CDR3 is 13 amino acids long. Trimming removed 0 bases from V and 5 bases from J, with 7 bases in between. In DNA, the CDR3 is TGTGCCAGCAGTTTATCAGGGAAGACTGAAGCTTTCTTT. Its protein is CASSLSGKTEAFF.

V is TRBV2 and J is TRBJ2-5, with D uncertain. The V and J ends lost 8 bases and 0 bases respectively, with 13 bases between them. This CDR3 spans 14 amino acids. Germline V CDR1 and CDR2: SNHLY, FYNNEI. The CDR3 here is CASHPDAYQETQYF. CDR3 nucleotides: TGTGCCAGCCACCCGGACGCCTACCAAGAGACCCAGTACTTC.

This clonotype was counted a few times. The chain couples TRBV6-6 to TRBJ2-2; D is unresolved. V gave up 3 bases and J gave up 4 bases, with 12 bases separating them. Germline CDR1 and CDR2: MNHNY and SVGAGI (reference sequence). CDR3 length: 15 residues. This chain's CDR3 is CASSYMGSVTGELFF. DNA for the CDR3: TGTGCCAGCAGTTATATGGGTTCGGTCACCGGGGAGCTGTTTTTT.

This chain joins TRBV19 and TRBJ1-5; TRBD1 matches at 8 bases. This CDR3 is 15 amino acids long. The V and J ends lost 1 base and 4 bases, in that order; junction bases with no gene match: 3. The germline gives CDR1 LNHDA, CDR2 SQIVND (reference sequence). CDR3 sequence: CASSIGQGTNQPQHF. For the CDR3, the DNA is TGTGCCAGTAGTATAGGACAGGGGACAAATCAGCCCCAGCATTTT.

The chain carries TRBV29-1 and TRBJ1-1, with a weak D call TRBD1 (6 bases). Germline loops: CDR1 SQVTM, CDR2 ANQGSEA. The CDR3 consists of 13 residues. V lost 6 bases and J 1 base, leaving 12 bases between the germline ends. The CDR3 protein is CSVGAGANTEAFF. The CDR3 DNA reads as TGCAGCGTCGGGGCAGGGGCGAACACTGAAGCTTTCTTT.

The rearrangement joins TRBV9 to TRBJ1-1; 8 nucleotides match TRBD1. The ends lost 3 bases at V and 4 bases at J; junction bases unmatched: 5. CDR3 length: 14 residues. Germline CDR1 reads SGDLS; CDR2 reads YYNGEE. CDR3 region: CASSGQGSGTEAFF. The CDR3, as DNA: TGTGCCAGCAGCGGACAGGGGTCGGGCACTGAAGCTTTCTTT.

The chain carries TRBV12-3 or TRBV12-4 and TRBJ1-1, with 7 positions matching TRBD1. The V segment lost 3 bases and the J segment 1 base; nucleotides outside the gene matches: 17. CDR3 length: 19 residues. In nucleotides, the CDR3 is TGTGCCAGCAGTTTCAGTGGTGGAGGGGGCGGTAGGACGAACACTGAAGCTTTCTTT. This translates into CASSFSGGGGGRTNTEAFF.

The V call is TRBV6-5, the J call TRBJ2-5; maybe TRBD2 (5 bases). V shed 5 bases and J shed 4 bases, with 11 bases lying between them. This CDR3 region has 13 residues. The germline CDR1 and CDR2 sequences are MNHEY and SVGAGI. For the CDR3, the DNA is TGTGCCAGCAGTCCTGCCGGAGGAGAGACCCAGTACTTC. Translating gives CASSPAGGETQYF.

This chain uses TRBV6-6 with TRBJ2-7; TRBD1 might be the D (6 bases). This CDR3 spans 18 amino acids. V was trimmed by 0 bases and J by 1 base, leaving 19 bases between them. Germline lookup yields CDR1 MNHNY and CDR2 SVGAGI (reference sequence). CDR3 sequence reads: CASSYSLLRQEWSYEQYF. DNA of the CDR3: TGTGCCAGCAGTTACTCTTTACTAAGACAGGAATGGTCCTACGAGCAGTACTTC.

This clonotype came up once. The chain uses TRBV29-1 and TRBJ1-2; 7 bases line up with TRBD1. V shed 4 bases and J 5 bases; nucleotides not matched to a gene: 10. Germline values: CDR1 SQVTM, CDR2 ANQGSEA. The CDR3 is made up of 14 amino acids. The CDR3 nucleotides read TGCAGCGTTGCGGGGCAGGGGGAACAATATGGCTACACCTTC. Translation: CSVAGQGEQYGYTF. Full variable domain (missing parts from reference TRBV29-1 and TRBJ1-2): SAVISQKPSRDICQRGTSLTIQCQVDSQVTMMFWYRQQPGQSLTLIATANQGSEATYESGFVIDKFPISRPNLTFSTLTVSNMSPEDSSIYLCSVAGQGEQYGYTFGSGTRLTVV.

This clonotype has just a few counts. The V call is TRBV6-5, the J call TRBJ1-1; the D is unclear. Deletions cut 10 bases from V and 0 bases from J, with 12 bases between. The CDR3 sequence is 13 residues long. Germline V gene data show CDR1 as MNHEY and CDR2 as SVGAGI. Here the CDR3 reads CATFFGLNTEAFF. The CDR3 DNA follows: TGTGCCACCTTCTTCGGCCTGAACACTGAAGCTTTCTTT.

The chain is built from TRBV7-9 and TRBJ2-1, with 8 bases that match TRBD1. After removal of 5 bases from V and 3 bases from J, the junction contained 9 bases not matched to a gene. There are 16 residues in the CDR3. The germline V gene encodes CDR1 SEHNR and CDR2 FQNEAQ (reference sequence). CDR3: CASSTLPGQVYNEQFF. The CDR3 DNA sequence: TGTGCCAGCAGCACCCTTCCGGGACAGGTCTACAATGAGCAGTTCTTC. Filled out from reference TRBV7-9 and TRBJ2-1, the complete variable domain reads DTGVSQNPRHKITKRGQNVTFRCDPISEHNRLYWYRQTLGQGPEFLTYFQNEAQLEKSRLLSDRFSAERPKGSFSTLEIQRTEQGDSAMYLCASSTLPGQVYNEQFFGPGTRLTVL.

The V gene is TRBV5-1, the J gene TRBJ2-2; D ambiguous. The germline CDR1 and CDR2 sequences are SGHRS and YFSETQ. Trimming shortened V by 4 bases and J by 7 bases, and 11 bases separated the two germline ends. The CDR3 consists of 13 residues. The CDR3 spells CASSPYEGGELFF. CDR3 in DNA: TGCGCCAGCAGCCCCTACGAAGGCGGGGAGCTGTTTTTT.

This clonotype has more than one count but fewer than ten. The chain recombines TRBV28 with TRBJ1-1; 7 bases match TRBD1. The length of the CDR3 is 14 residues. The J segment lost 6 bases and the V segment lost 4 bases, leaving 8 bases of the junction unmatched. CDR1 is MDHEN and CDR2 is SYDVKM in the germline V gene. The CDR3 region is CASSSIPGGAEAFF. The CDR3 region has the DNA TGTGCCAGCAGTTCAATCCCAGGGGGGGCTGAAGCTTTCTTT.

The sample holds a few counts of this clonotype. J is TRBJ1-4 and V is TRBV21-1. TRBV21-1 constitutes a pseudogene. CDR3 length: 15 amino acids. CDR3 loop: CASSYNRRRNEKLFF. CDR3 nucleotides: TGTGCCAGCAGCTACAATCGGAGGAGGAATGAAAAACTGTTTTTT.

The chain is built from TRBV7-2 and TRBJ2-3, with 11 bases matching TRBD2. In germline, CDR1 is SGHTA, CDR2 FQGNSA. The CDR3 loop spans 14 amino acids. The ends lost 4 bases at V and 4 bases at J; junction bases unmatched: 1. Written as DNA, the CDR3 is TGTGCCAGCAGCTGGGGACTAGCGGCAGATACGCAGTATTTT. Its protein product is CASSWGLAADTQYF.

The V call is TRBV12-3 or TRBV12-4, the J call TRBJ2-5; D gene ambiguous. This CDR3 comprises 12 residues. V lost 2 bases and J 4 bases, leaving 5 bases between the germline ends. CDR3 bases: TGTGCCAGCAGTTTAACGGGAGAGACCCAGTACTTC. It specifies CASSLTGETQYF.

This sequence joins TRBV28 and TRBJ1-1; weak D call: TRBD1 (6 bases). In germline, CDR1 is MDHEN, CDR2 SYDVKM. V lost 1 base and J lost 5, with 14 bases in between. This CDR3 spans 15 amino acids. The CDR3 DNA follows: TGTGCCAGCAGTTTATTTTCTGGGGGCCGGACTGAAGCTTTCTTT. Translation gives CASSLFSGGRTEAFF.